The present T cell receptor beta chain was sequenced within a study of shared clonotypes between healthy human individuals. Study as a whole: Donors consisted of a couple of women and a few men between 18 and 49.

It was on ten immunoSEQ deep assay plates that unsorted PBMC DNA was sequenced. This table comes from immunoSEQ multiplex PCR, and its TCRdb copy is limited to in-frame clones, with some not included. The data hold 490,000 or so clones, with around 80% observed a single time. None of the donors, who were healthy HIV-negative adults, had recently had acute infections or vaccinations. Comments on this clone: This could be a read error, since a much larger clone is one nucleotide away. This CDR3 is also generated by other DNA sequences in the sample.

This sequence originates from a woman between 35 and 50 years old in good health. Some clones in this sample may be carry-over from other donors' samples. Material for sequencing was PBMCs.

CDR3 protein: CASSSTYEQYF. The CDR3 nucleotides read TGTGCCAGCAGTTCCACCTACGAGCAGTACTTC. The chain combines TRBV6-6 with TRBJ2-7; D unresolved. Trimming left V 4 bases short and J 2 bases short, with 3 bases between. Germline V CDR1 and CDR2: MNHNY, SVGAGI (reference sequence). The length of the CDR3 is 11 residues.